The clone carrying this T cell receptor beta chain was detected ten times or more. Its antigen is still unknown. The data derive from a study of T-cell reconstitution after alpha-beta-depleted transplantation in children. General study findings and limits: The origin of alpha-beta T cells about two months after transplant was reportedly several hundred expanded graft clones. Newly produced T cells mostly accounted for T-cell counts and diversity one year post-transplant. Recipient T cells and thymic progenitors that survived were the source of the high TCRbeta diversity seen at day 60 in some patients.

The CDR3 consists of 19 residues. With 5 bases removed from V and 0 bases from J, the gap between germline ends came to 22 bases. Germline V gene data show CDR1 as LNHNV and CDR2 as YYDKDF (reference sequence). Using unique molecular identifiers, the investigators prepared the TCRbeta library. From the PCR reads, TCRdb called clonotypes with MiXCR, one entry per CDR3 protein. The repertoire holds around 440,000 distinct CDR3 sequences, with around 15% as singletons. The receptor's source is a boy younger than two who had a stem cell transplant for Wiskott-Aldrich syndrome, so the T cells may come from the graft donor. Here the sequenced sample was PBMCs, mostly from graft donor cells, taken 360 days after TCRalphabeta/CD19-depleted stem cell transplant. The chain uses TRBV15 and TRBJ2-2, with D perhaps TRBD2 (6 bases). The CDR3 nucleotides are TGTGCCACCAGCGGGAGGCTCCATAATGTTGGAACGAACACCGGGGAGCTGTTTTTT. Amino acid sequence: CATSGRLHNVGTNTGELFF.